This T cell receptor beta chain was found in a study of cytomegalovirus exposure and HLA in healthy donors (dated by TCRdb to the late 2010s). Notes on the research overall: In an earlier analysis of 587 of the donors, 276 Gb of sequence data and 120 million or so unique TCR beta sequences from about 179 million T cells were reported. Alongside the repertoire data, information on donor age, sex, ethnicity and CMV serostatus was compiled. HLA typing covered class I and class II loci at four-digit resolution. Rather than drawing on any new phenotypic data, the later analysis identified candidate immune exposures from TCR beta sequences and the way those sequences occurred across donors. The study used immunosequencing to profile the T cell repertoires of some 600 subjects and linked those repertoires to cytomegalovirus serostatus. A separate validation cohort of 90 to 150 different subjects was used in addition to the roughly 620-subject first cohort. All discovery cohort repertoires had been generated on a single sequencing platform. An early release that covered several hundred HLA-typed donors contained approximately 300 gigabases of sequencing data and 80 million or so unique TCR sequences. Among about 360 genotyped donors of the cohort, an average of around 240,000 unique TCR beta nucleotide sequences were sequenced per donor, roughly 18% of them non-productive. Typing coverage differed by locus: A, B, C, DRB1 and DQB1 were typed in about 629-640 donors, DQA1 in 522, DPA1 in nearly 610, and DPB1 in roughly 470. An earlier analysis of 587 of the donors applied high-throughput TCR beta sequencing to assess whether each TCR beta V gene segment acted as functional or pseudogenic. Because of strong linkage in the cohort, four to six DR-DQ haplotypes were treated as single units for association and clustering. The study was designed to test whether signatures of past pathogen exposure could be identified by cataloging public T cell receptors. The study combined high-throughput TCR immunosequencing, statistical association of individual TCRs with disease status, and machine learning to predict cytomegalovirus infection status. A later analysis re-examined previously published TCR beta repertoires from over 500 donors and added high-resolution HLA genotyping to investigate patterns of TCR occurrence. Genome-wide SNP genotypes for about three fifths of the roughly 700 donors were used in a later genetic analysis, which treated that subset as a discovery cohort. Of the roughly 430 genotyped donors, over 65% fell in the genetic ancestry cluster associated with self-reported Caucasian donors.

On this clone: The antigen it recognizes is unknown. It has no much larger one-base neighbor in the sample; base qualities were not kept.

The cohort comprised fewer than 750 healthy bone marrow donors. At the time of sampling, every cohort member was nominally healthy, though immune exposures that went unrecorded were likely present. The donor tested CMV seronegative, placing the donor among the approximately 400 seronegative members of the cohort. Each donor provided a peripheral blood sample, and peripheral blood mononuclear cells were used for TCR beta sequencing. The Qiagen DNeasy Blood Extraction Kit was used to extract genomic DNA from the blood cell samples. Library generation was performed with the immunoSEQ multiplex PCR assay. A mixture of 60 forward primers for TCR Vbeta segments and 13 reverse primers for TCR Jbeta segments was used in the multiplex PCR. The CDR3 region of rearranged TCR beta genes was amplified from genomic DNA with a multiplex PCR assay. On the Illumina HiSeq System, the amplified TCR beta libraries were sequenced as 87-base-pair reads. The published analysis was carried out like this. A later analysis tallied tens of millions of unique TCR beta chains across the 666 repertoires, and around 10 million of those chains were shared by two or more donors. To remove PCR and sequencing errors, raw reads were error-corrected and collapsed into unique sequences using a nearest-neighbor algorithm that merged closely related sequences. Alignment of CDR3 sequences to IMGT reference sequences was used to assign V, D and J gene segments. Each retained sequence needed at least a six-nucleotide match to both a V gene segment and a J gene segment. A rearrangement counted as productive if the CDR3 had no stop codons and remained in frame with V and J, and every other rearrangement counted as non-productive. CDR3 was defined according to IMGT convention as the region running from the second conserved V-encoded cysteine to the conserved J-encoded phenylalanine. In an earlier analysis of more than 550 of the donors, sequences lacking an unambiguous match to a single V gene segment were excluded. In an earlier analysis of almost 600 of the donors, a V segment was called functional when productive rearrangements were above 56.7%, and segregating when the standard deviation between donors exceeded 5%. A statistical classification framework was built for diagnosing cytomegalovirus status from the catalog of TCR beta chain sequences. In a later analysis, V and J genes were assigned by comparing TCR nucleotide sequences against IMGT/GENE-DB human TR gene sequences. A later analysis assigned CDR3 sequences and most-parsimonious VDJ recombination scenarios with the TCRdist pipeline. In a later analysis, each TCR beta chain was defined by its CDR3 amino acid sequence together with its V-gene family, and reads without a unique V-gene family were excluded. In a later analysis, several hundred highly shared, low-generation-probability nucleotide sequences were removed to address suspected cross-contamination and a sequencing artifact. A later analysis calculated a clonal expansion index for each public chain from normalized within-repertoire ranks of inferred template counts. In a later analysis, generation probabilities were computed using a VDJ recombination model fitted to out-of-frame rearrangements, and the results were checked against IGoR. Hypergeometric tests were used in a later analysis to score TCR-TCR, TCR-HLA and TCR-CMV co-occurrence, with a repertoire-size bias correction applied to the TCR pairs. False discovery rates were estimated in a later analysis by permuting HLA or CMV assignments 20 times. In a later analysis, co-occurring TCRs were grouped with DBSCAN, and TCRdist sequence similarity was added when clustering was performed within HLA-allele-positive subsets. Repertoires with fewer than 30,000 or more than 120,000 public chains, plus five repertoires with anomalous nucleotide sharing, were excluded from co-occurrence clustering. The table was pulled from immuneACCESS by TCRdb, which kept in-frame rearrangements only. Such tables lose some clones; where checked, under half of the loss comes from unresolved V genes, and the rest has no known cause. For V, J and clone size, that table is used; D and trimming come from the DNA. This sample holds roughly 100,000 clones; about 70% were observed only once. About 2.8% of the sample rests with the top ten.

The CDR3 spans 12 residues, from the cysteine through the phenylalanine. Solely the CDR3 DNA is kept, with 36 bases framed from the first base. Trimming removed 5 bases from V and 3 bases from J, leaving 11 bases between the germline ends. In the germline V gene, CDR1 corresponds to SQVTM and CDR2 to ANQGSEA. The study at large found these results: Some IMGT-functional V segments, including TRBV6-2 and TRBV6-3, could not be told apart with the 87-base-pair reads, so those segments were excluded. Cytomegalovirus status was reported to be diagnosed by the classifier with high specificity and sensitivity in both the original and validation cohorts. A cluster of highly shared sequence variants was judged likely to be a technical artifact of the sequencing pipeline. Compared with equally common non-associated chains, HLA-associated TCR beta chains in a later analysis were more clonally expanded and had lower generation probabilities. In a later analysis, the rate of TCR association differed among HLA loci, with DRB1 alleles having the most associated TCRs and HLA-C alleles having the fewest. Compared with the 666-donor mean, donors in an Asian-associated ancestry cluster had fewer N-insertions in productive TCRs, according to a later genetic analysis. The authors suggested that the approach could potentially be generalized to other disease states and immunological phenotypes. A later analysis associated 17,000 or so TCR beta sequences with specific HLA alleles at a false discovery rate of 0.05. Most TCR sequences were observed very rarely across donors, whereas some public TCRs were present in many individuals. In an earlier analysis of 587 of the donors, most TCR beta V segments appeared in productive rearrangements about 87% or about 30% of the time, broadly matching IMGT annotations. Correlated functional status among segregating V segments might be attributable to linkage disequilibrium, but an unknown experimental factor could not be ruled out. In vitro tests confirmed that three of the cytomegalovirus-associated TCR beta chains recognize cytomegalovirus antigens. Because some donors lacked HLA typing at each locus, the association tests relied only on the typed subset. A later analysis reported that several top co-occurrence clusters appeared linked to parvovirus B19, influenza, CMV and Epstein-Barr virus. Sequencing depth was assumed to be roughly uniform across donors in the presence/absence analyses, though that assumption may not hold. Approximately 16 rarely observed V segments, including chromosome 9 orphons, were excluded from the earlier analysis of just under 600 of the donors because counts were too low. The only immune exposure information available for the cohort was CMV serostatus. A further reported finding was that TCR beta sequences accurately predicted the HLA-A and HLA-B alleles for most subjects in the first cohort. In the study, 150 to 200 TCR beta chains were listed as associated with cytomegalovirus. The cohort was sequenced for TCR beta chains only, and without alpha or paired-chain data the features that could be detected were limited. Assigning TCR associations to individual alleles was difficult when HLA alleles, especially DR and DQ, strongly co-occurred. In a later genetic analysis, a missense DCLRE1C variant was associated with V-gene and J-gene trimming of TCR beta chains, and the association was replicated in an independent cohort. According to a later analysis, most CMV-associated TCR beta chains appeared to be HLA-restricted, and the HLA associations seemed to be driven largely by CMV exposure.

In this chain, TRBV29-1 is recombined with TRBJ2-7; a weak D assignment points to TRBD2 (6 bases agree). Sequenced: PBMCs. This TCR derives from a female donor in good health and CMV-seronegative. This receptor has the CDR3 CSVRVRDYEQYF. The DNA sequence is given as TGCAGCGTTCGCGTGCGGGACTACGAGCAGTACTTC.